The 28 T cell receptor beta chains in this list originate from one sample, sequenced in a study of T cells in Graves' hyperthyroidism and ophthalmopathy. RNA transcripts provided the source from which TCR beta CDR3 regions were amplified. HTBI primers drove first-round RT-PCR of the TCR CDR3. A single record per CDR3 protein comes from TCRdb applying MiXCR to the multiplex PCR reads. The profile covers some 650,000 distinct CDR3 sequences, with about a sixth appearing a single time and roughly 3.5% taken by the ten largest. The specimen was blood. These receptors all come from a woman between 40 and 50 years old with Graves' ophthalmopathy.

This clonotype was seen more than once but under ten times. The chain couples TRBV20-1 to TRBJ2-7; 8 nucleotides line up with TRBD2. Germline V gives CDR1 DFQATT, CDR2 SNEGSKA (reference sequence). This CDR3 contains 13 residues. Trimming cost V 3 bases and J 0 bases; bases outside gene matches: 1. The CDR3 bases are TGCAGTGCTAGCGGGAGGGTCTCCTACGAGCAGTACTTC. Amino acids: CSASGRVSYEQYF.

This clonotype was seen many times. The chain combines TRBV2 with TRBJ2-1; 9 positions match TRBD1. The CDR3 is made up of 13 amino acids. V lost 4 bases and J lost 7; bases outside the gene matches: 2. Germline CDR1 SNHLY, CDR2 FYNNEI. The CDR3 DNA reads TGTGCCAGCAGTGTTGGGACAGGGAATGAGCAGTTCTTC. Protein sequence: CASSVGTGNEQFF.

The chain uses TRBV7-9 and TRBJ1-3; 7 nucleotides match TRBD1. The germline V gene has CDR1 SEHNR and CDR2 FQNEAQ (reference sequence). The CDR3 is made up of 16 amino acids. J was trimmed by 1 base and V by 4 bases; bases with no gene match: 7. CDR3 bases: TGTGCCAGCAGCTCGACAGGGCACAGATCTGGAAACACCATATATTTT. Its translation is CASSSTGHRSGNTIYF.

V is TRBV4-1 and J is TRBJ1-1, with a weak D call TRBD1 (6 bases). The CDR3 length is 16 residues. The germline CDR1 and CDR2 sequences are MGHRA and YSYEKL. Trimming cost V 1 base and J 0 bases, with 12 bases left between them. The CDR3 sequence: CASSQVGQLMNTEAFF. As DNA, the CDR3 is TGCGCCAGCAGCCAAGTTGGACAGCTCATGAACACTGAAGCTTTCTTT.

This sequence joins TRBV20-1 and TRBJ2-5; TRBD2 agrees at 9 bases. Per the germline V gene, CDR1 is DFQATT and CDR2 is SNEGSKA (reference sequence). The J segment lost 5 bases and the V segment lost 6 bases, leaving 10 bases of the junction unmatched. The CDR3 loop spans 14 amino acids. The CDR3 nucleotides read TGCAGTGCCGAGCCGGGACTAGCAAGCGAGACCCAGTACTTC. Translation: CSAEPGLASETQYF.

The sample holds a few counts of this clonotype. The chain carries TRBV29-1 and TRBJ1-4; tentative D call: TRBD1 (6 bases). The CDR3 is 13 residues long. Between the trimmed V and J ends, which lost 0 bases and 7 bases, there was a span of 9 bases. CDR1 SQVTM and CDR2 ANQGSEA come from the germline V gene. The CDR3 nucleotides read TGCAGCGTTGAAGATCAGGGGCCTGAAAAACTGTTTTTT. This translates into CSVEDQGPEKLFF. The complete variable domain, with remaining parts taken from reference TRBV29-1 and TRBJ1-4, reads SAVISQKPSRDICQRGTSLTIQCQVDSQVTMMFWYRQQPGQSLTLIATANQGSEATYESGFVIDKFPISRPNLTFSTLTVSNMSPEDSSIYLCSVEDQGPEKLFFGSGTQLSVL.

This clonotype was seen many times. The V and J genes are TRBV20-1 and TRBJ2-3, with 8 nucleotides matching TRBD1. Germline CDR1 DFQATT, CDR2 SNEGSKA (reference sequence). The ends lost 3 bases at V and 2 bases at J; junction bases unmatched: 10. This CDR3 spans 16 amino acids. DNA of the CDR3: TGCAGTGCTAGTCCCACAGGGGGTATCACCACAGATACGCAGTATTTT. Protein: CSASPTGGITTDTQYF.

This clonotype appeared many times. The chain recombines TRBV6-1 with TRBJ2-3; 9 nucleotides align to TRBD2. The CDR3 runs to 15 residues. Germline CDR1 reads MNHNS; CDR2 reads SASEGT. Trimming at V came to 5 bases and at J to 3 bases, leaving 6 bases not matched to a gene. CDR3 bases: TGTGCCAGCAGTTATGGCGGGGGGGCGACAGATACGCAGTATTTT. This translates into CASSYGGGATDTQYF.

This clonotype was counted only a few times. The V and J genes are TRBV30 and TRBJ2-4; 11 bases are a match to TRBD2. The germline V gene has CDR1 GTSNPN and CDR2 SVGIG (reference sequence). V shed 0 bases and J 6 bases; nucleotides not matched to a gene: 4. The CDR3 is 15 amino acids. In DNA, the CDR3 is TGTGCCTGGAGTGTAGGCCTAGCGGGGGGAAACATTCAGTACTTC. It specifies CAWSVGLAGGNIQYF. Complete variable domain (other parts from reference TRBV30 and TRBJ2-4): SQTIHQWPATLVQPVGSPLSLECTVEGTSNPNLYWYRQAAGRGLQLLFYSVGIGQISSEVPQNLSASRPQDRQFILSSKKLLLSDSGFYLCAWSVGLAGGNIQYFGAGTRLSVL.

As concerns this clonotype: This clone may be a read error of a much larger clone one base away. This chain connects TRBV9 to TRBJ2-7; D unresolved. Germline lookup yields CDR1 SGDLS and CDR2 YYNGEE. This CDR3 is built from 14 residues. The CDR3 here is CASSVDPITYERYF. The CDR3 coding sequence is TGTGCCAGCAGCGTAGATCCCATCACCTACGAGCGGTACTTC.

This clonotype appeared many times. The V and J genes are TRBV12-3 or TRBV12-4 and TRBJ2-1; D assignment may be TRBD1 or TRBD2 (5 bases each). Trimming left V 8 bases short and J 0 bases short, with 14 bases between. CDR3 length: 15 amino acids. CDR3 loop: CASFPAGSSYNEQFF. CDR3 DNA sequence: TGTGCCAGCTTCCCCGCAGGGAGCTCCTACAATGAGCAGTTCTTC.

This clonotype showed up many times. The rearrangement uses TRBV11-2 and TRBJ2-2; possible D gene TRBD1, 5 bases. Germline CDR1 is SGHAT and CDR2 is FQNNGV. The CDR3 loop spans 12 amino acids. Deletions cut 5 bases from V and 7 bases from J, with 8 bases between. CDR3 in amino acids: CASSQGYGELFF. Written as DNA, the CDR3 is TGTGCCAGCAGCCAGGGTTACGGGGAGCTGTTTTTT.

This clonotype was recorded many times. The CDR3 sequence: CASSQGHGGTEAFF. The CDR3 DNA sequence: TGTGCCAGCAGCCAGGGACATGGAGGCACTGAAGCTTTCTTT. The chain is built from TRBV3-1 and TRBJ1-1; perhaps TRBD1 as D (6 bases). The CDR3 contains 14 residues. The V and J ends lost 3 bases and 4 bases respectively, with 12 bases between them. Germline V CDR1 and CDR2: LGHDT, YNNKEL (reference sequence).

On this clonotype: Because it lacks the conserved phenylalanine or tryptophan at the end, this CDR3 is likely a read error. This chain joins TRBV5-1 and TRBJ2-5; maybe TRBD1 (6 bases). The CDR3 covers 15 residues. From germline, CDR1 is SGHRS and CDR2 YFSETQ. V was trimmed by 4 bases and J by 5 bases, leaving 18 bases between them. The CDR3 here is CASSTPLGAGETQYL. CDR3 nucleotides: TGCGCCAGCAGCACCCCCCTGGGGGCCGGGGAGACCCAGTACCTC.

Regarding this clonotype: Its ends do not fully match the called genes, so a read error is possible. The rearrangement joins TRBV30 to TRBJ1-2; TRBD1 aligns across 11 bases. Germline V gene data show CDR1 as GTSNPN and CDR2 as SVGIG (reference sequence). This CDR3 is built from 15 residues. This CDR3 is CAWSMGTGGNYAYTF. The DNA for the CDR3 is TGTGCCTGGAGTATGGGGACAGGGGGTAACTATGCCTACACCTTC.

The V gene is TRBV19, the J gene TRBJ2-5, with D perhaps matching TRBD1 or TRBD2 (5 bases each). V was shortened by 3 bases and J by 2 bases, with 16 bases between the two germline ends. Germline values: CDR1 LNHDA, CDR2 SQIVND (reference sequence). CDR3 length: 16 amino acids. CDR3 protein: CASSMGIWGPQETQYF. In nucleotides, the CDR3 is TGTGCCAGTAGTATGGGAATTTGGGGACCTCAAGAGACCCAGTACTTC.

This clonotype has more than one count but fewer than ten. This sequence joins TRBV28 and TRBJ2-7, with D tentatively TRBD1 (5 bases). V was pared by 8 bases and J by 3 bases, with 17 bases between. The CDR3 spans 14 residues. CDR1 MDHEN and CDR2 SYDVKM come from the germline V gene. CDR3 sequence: CASGAWGTNYEQYF. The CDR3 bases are TGTGCCAGCGGAGCTTGGGGCACAAACTACGAGCAGTACTTC.

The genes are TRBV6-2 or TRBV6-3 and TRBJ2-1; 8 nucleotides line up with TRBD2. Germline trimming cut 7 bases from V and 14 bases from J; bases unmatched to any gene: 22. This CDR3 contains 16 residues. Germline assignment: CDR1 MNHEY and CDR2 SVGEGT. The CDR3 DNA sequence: TGTGCCAGCAACCCTCGCCGGGGGGGGGAACCCCGAAGGAAGTTCTTC. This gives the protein CASNPRRGGEPRRKFF.

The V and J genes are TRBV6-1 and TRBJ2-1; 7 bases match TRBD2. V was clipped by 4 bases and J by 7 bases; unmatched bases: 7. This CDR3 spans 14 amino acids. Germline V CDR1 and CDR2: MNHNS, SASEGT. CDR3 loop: CASSVFGRTNEQFF. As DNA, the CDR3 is TGTGCCAGCAGTGTTTTCGGGAGGACTAATGAGCAGTTCTTC.

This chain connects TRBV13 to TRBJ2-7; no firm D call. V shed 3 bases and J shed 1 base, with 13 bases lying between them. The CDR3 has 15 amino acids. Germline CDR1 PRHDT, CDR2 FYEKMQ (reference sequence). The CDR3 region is CASSLIKAASYEQYF. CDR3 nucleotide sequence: TGTGCCAGCAGCTTGATAAAGGCTGCATCCTACGAGCAGTACTTC.

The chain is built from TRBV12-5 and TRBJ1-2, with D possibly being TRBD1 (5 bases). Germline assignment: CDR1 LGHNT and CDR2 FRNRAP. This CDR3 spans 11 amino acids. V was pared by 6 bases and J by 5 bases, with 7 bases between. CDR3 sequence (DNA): TGTGCTAGTGGGTCAGGGTATGGCTACACCTTC. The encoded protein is CASGSGYGYTF.

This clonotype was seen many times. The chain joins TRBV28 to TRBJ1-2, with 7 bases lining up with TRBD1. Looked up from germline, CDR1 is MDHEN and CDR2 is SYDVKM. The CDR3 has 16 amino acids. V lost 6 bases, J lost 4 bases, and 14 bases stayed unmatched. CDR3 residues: CASSLIQGVVIYGYTF. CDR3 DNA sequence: TGTGCCAGCAGCCTGATTCAGGGGGTGGTCATCTATGGCTACACCTTC.

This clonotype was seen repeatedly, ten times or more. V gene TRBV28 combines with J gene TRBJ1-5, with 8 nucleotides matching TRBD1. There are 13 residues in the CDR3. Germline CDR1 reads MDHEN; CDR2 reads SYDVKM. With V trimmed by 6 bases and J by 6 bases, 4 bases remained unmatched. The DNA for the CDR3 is TGTGCCAGCAGGCGCCAGGGGGCTCAGCCCCAGCATTTT. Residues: CASRRQGAQPQHF.

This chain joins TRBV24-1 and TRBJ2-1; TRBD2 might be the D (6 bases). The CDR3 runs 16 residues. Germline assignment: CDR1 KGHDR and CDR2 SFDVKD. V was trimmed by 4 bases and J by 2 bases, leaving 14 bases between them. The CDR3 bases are TGTGCCACCAGTGACCCCGGTGGAGGGCCCTACAATGAGCAGTTCTTC. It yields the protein CATSDPGGGPYNEQFF.

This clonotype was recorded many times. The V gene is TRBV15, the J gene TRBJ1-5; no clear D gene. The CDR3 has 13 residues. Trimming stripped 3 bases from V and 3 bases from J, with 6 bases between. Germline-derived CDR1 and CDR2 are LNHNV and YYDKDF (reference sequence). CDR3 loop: CATSRDHNQPQHF. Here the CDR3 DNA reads TGTGCCACCAGCAGGGACCACAATCAGCCCCAGCATTTT. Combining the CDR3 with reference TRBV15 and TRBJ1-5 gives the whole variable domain DAMVIQNPRYQVTQFGKPVTLSCSQTLNHNVMYWYQQKSSQAPKLLFHYYDKDFNNEADTPDNFQSRRPNTSFCFLDIRSPGLGDTAMYLCATSRDHNQPQHFGDGTRLSIL.

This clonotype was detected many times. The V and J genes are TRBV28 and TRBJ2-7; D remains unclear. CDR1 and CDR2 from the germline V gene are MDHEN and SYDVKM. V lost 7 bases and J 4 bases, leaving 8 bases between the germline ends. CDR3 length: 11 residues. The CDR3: CASNGLYEQYF. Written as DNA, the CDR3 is TGTGCCAGCAACGGCCTTTACGAGCAGTACTTC.

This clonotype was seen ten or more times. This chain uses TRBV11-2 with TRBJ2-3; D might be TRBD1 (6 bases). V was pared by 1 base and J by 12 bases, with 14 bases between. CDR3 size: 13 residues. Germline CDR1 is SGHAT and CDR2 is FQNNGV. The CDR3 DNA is TGTGCCAGCAGCTTAGGGGTGAGGGACAATCAGTATTTT. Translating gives CASSLGVRDNQYF.

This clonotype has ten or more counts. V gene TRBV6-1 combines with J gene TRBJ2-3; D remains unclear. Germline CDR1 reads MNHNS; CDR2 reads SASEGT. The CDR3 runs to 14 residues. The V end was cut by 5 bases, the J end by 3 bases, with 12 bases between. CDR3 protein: CASSFGARTDTQYF. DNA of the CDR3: TGTGCCAGCAGTTTCGGAGCGAGGACAGATACGCAGTATTTT.